These T cell receptor beta chains were read from a single sample in a study of T-cell memory formation after mild COVID-19. TCRdb re-called the 5' RACE reads through MiXCR, storing one row per CDR3 protein. The sample contains approximately 260,000 distinct CDR3 sequences, approximately 16% of which appear only once. Sequencing used PBMCs or a T cell subset sorted from them (not recorded which). The receptors stem from a young man who had mild COVID-19 (a few samples of this study predate the infection). Cell type and time point are not known. CDR3s include the opening cysteine and the closing phenylalanine or tryptophan. A D gene is named only where the DNA matches it firmly. Expanded clones get a size class; other rows say once, few or many, or leave the size out.

>many|TRBV5-1|TRBD1|TRBJ2-3
TGCGCCAGCAGCTTGGCCCCAGGGGGCGAGGGAAGCACAGATACGCAGTATTTT
CASSLAPGGEGSTDTQYF
>-|TRBV7-3|-|TRBJ2-3
TGTGCCAGCAGCCGAGCAGGGGATCCCGGTGAGAATACGCAGTATTTT
CASSRAGDPGENTQYF
>few|TRBV12-3/TRBV12-4|-|TRBJ1-4
TGTGCCAGCAACCTGGGACTCAGGGGTTGGACTAATGAAAAACTGTTTTTT
CASNLGLRGWTNEKLFF
>few|TRBV3-1|TRBD2|TRBJ2-3
TGTGCCAGCAGCCAAGAAACGGTGGCTAGCGGGTTCACAGATACGCAGTATTTT
CASSQETVASGFTDTQYF
>few|TRBV12-3/TRBV12-4|-|TRBJ1-2
TGTGCCAGCAGACGAACCGGGGCCAGCTATGGCTACACCTTC
CASRRTGASYGYTF
>-|TRBV4-3|TRBD1|TRBJ2-1
TGCGCCAGCAGCCAAGATTGGCGACAGGGTTACAATGAGCAGTTCTTC
CASSQDWRQGYNEQFF
>many|TRBV23-1|-|TRBJ2-1
TGCGCCAGCAGTCAGTCCCTAGCCCTTTACAATGAGCAGTTCTTC
CASSQSLALYNEQFF
>few|TRBV6-6|-|TRBJ2-3
TGTGCCAGCAGTCGCCTAGGGACCTTCGATTCGCAGTATTTT
CASSRLGTFDSQYF
>-|TRBV7-2|-|TRBJ2-2
TGTGCCAGCAGCCTACAGGGAGGCGGGGAGCTGTTTTTT
CASSLQGGGELFF
>-|TRBV10-3|-|TRBJ2-3
TGTGCCATCAGTGCTGCAGGGGGGACTAGCACAGATACGCAGTATTTT
CAISAAGGTSTDTQYF
>-|TRBV5-1|-|TRBJ2-5
TGCGCCAGCAGCTTGGCCCTGGGTCCGGAGACCCAGTACTTC
CASSLALGPETQYF
>-|TRBV6-2/TRBV6-3|TRBD2|TRBJ2-1
TGTGCCAGCAGTTACACCCCCCTGACGGGGGGTGAGCAGTTCTTC
CASSYTPLTGGEQFF
>-|TRBV9|-|TRBJ2-3
TGTGCCAGCAGCGCCCCCGGGGGTGGCACAGATACGCAGTATTTT
CASSAPGGGTDTQYF
>-|TRBV7-2|-|TRBJ1-5
TGTGCCAGCAGCATAGGAGGGGTGAGGCCCCAGCATTTT
CASSIGGVRPQHF
>few|TRBV18|TRBD1|TRBJ1-1
TGTGCCAGCTCACCGGGACAGGCGAACACTGAAGCTTTCTTT
CASSPGQANTEAFF
>few|TRBV7-6|-|TRBJ2-3
TGTGCCAGCAGCTCACAAGGGGAGGGGGCGTCAGCTACGCAGTATTTT
CASSSQGEGASATQYF
>few|TRBV18|TRBD1|TRBJ2-3
TGTGCCAGCTCACTCAGGGGGCTTGTCACAGATACGCAGTATTTT
CASSLRGLVTDTQYF
>-|TRBV5-1|-|TRBJ2-2
TGCGCCAGCAGCTCCCCAGAGGGGGGACGCGCCGGGGAGCTGTTTTTT
CASSSPEGGRAGELFF
>-|TRBV5-1|-|TRBJ2-2
TGCGCCAGCAGCTTGGATCGGGGGCGGGGGTCTCACACCGGGGAGCTGTTTTTT
CASSLDRGRGSHTGELFF
>-|TRBV4-1|TRBD1|TRBJ2-7
TGCGCCAGCAGCCAAGTTGTCGGGACAGGGTATTACGAGCAGTACTTC
CASSQVVGTGYYEQYF
>-|TRBV2|TRBD1|TRBJ1-5
TGTGCCAGCAGTGTGGAGCAGGGGGGTCAGCCCCAGCATTTT
CASSVEQGGQPQHF
>-|TRBV4-1|TRBD1|TRBJ1-6
TGCGCCAGCAGACAAGTCGGGACAGGGATGTCACCCCTCCACTTT
CASRQVGTGMSPLHF
>-|TRBV7-2|-|TRBJ2-1
TGTGCCAGCAGCTTATCTGGGGGGTGGCTTGGTGAGCAGTTCTTC
CASSLSGGWLGEQFF
>-|TRBV20-1|-|TRBJ1-6
TGCAGTGTGGGCAGGGAATCCTATAATTCACCCCTCCACTTT
CSVGRESYNSPLHF
>many|TRBV4-2|-|TRBJ2-1
TGTGCCAGCAGCCAAGACGGGGACCTCTCCTACAATGAGCAGTTCTTC
CASSQDGDLSYNEQFF
>few|TRBV7-2|TRBD2|TRBJ2-1
TGTGCCAGCAGCTCCGGGGGGACCAGATACAATGAGCAGTTCTTC
CASSSGGTRYNEQFF
>few|TRBV3-1|-|TRBJ2-7
TGTGCCAGCAGCCAAGAGGTCCAGAGGAGCTCCTACGAGCAGTACTTC
CASSQEVQRSSYEQYF
>-|TRBV29-1|-|TRBJ2-7
TGCAGCGTTACGGCAGGGAGCCGCTACGAGCAGTACTTC
CSVTAGSRYEQYF
>-|TRBV5-1|-|TRBJ2-3
TGCGCCAGCAGGATAACTTCAGATACGCAGTATTTT
CASRITSDTQYF